This TCR beta chain was sequenced in a study of PD-L1 blockade in urothelial cancer. On the study more broadly: When patients started atezolizumab around 2014, it was given at 1,200 mg intravenously every 3 weeks. A median blood sample held around 150,000 T cells and under 85,000 unique TCRs. Findings of the study overall: Durable benefit accompanied greater 3-week expansion of tumor-associated blood clones.

Assay used: immunoSEQ multiplex PCR; TCRdb lists only in-frame clones, some missing. The sample contains approximately 14,000 clones, roughly 90% of which appear only once. Sample numbers ranged from 1 to 8 per patient, encompassing pretreatment and on-treatment collections. CDR1 and CDR2 (germline): SEHNR, FQNEAQ (reference sequence). V gave up 6 bases and J gave up 8 bases, with 11 bases separating them. This CDR3 region has 12 residues. For this clone: Its antigen is still unknown.

The origin of this receptor is a man aged 65 to 79 with urothelial cancer. This specimen was PBMCs, taken around atezolizumab (anti-PD-L1) treatment. The chain carries TRBV7-9 and TRBJ1-5, with a tentative D call TRBD1 (5 bases). The CDR3 here is CASSQGGEPQHF. CDR3 DNA sequence: TGTGCCAGCAGTCAGGGAGGTGAGCCCCAGCATTTT.